This paragraph covers one TCR beta chain sequence. Only a few counts were recorded for this clonotype. What this receptor recognizes is not known. No base quality values were provided; no much bigger clone lies one nucleotide off. The TCR beta CDR3 regions were amplified from the RNA transcripts. The TCR CDR3 was subjected to a first round of RT-PCR using the HTBI primer set and the Qiagen OneStep RT-PCR kit. The libraries were constructed in a second round of multiplex PCR and then size-selected and purified. Sequencing of the libraries was done on an Illumina HiSeq2000 using paired-end 100 bp reads. Per the source publication's procedure: SOAPnuke was used to process the raw data, with reads discarded if the reads contained adapters or uncalled bases, had a mean Phred below 15, or lacked an exact constant-primer or identifier match. High-quality paired reads were merged using COPE v1.2.5, and each unique nucleotide sequence was defined as a clonotype. MiTCR v1.1 was used to align clonotypes to the IMGT TRBV, TRBD and TRBJ reference segments. Only V-J combinations with frequency above 0.0001, covering about 99% of repertoires, were analysed. The TCS score was defined as the ratio of F50 (clonal expansion) to E x V (chaos), calculated using BLOSUM62-based TCRdist between CDR3 peptides within each V-J. Welch's t-statistics and random forest reduced 500 to 550 V-J features to 10 to 15, which were used in a naive Bayes classifier (R e1071). TCRdb reworked the public reads: Q25 trimming with fastp, MiXCR clone assembly, productive beta chains retained. Every distinct CDR3 protein forms one entry, paired with its most common genes and DNA. The V and J calls shown here were made by TCRdb, not taken from the authors' results. This sample is represented by some 500,000 distinct CDR3 sequences; approximately 15% of them were singletons. The ten top clones hold less than 20% of the sample.

Stable Graves' hyperthyroidism was defined as the absence of progression to ophthalmopathy over 18 months of follow-up. Hyperthyroidism patients were newly diagnosed, with disease duration under 2 months, and aged 18 to 65 years. Patients with uncontrolled infections, other autoimmune diseases, pregnancy or lactation were excluded. Diagnoses were based on clinical symptoms, serum thyroxine and TRAb, thyroid ultrasound and orbital computed tomography. PBMCs were isolated from about 9.2 ml of fresh peripheral blood by Ficoll-Paque density gradient centrifugation. Trizol reagent was used to extract total RNA, and RNA quality was then checked on an Agilent 2100 Bioanalyzer. A distance of 16 bases separates the germline ends of V and J, which lose 7 bases and 6 bases respectively. The CDR3 runs 14 amino acids, cysteine and phenylalanine included. The sequence is cut down to CDR3 DNA, 42 bases in frame from base 1. CDR1 and CDR2 are read off the germline V gene (reference sequence) as LNHDA and SQIVND.

The sample originates from a study of T cells in Graves' hyperthyroidism and ophthalmopathy (dated by TCRdb to the late 2010s). Concerning the study at large: Peripheral blood samples were taken at initial diagnosis, before any treatment was given. Thyroid tissue and blood T-cell repertoires from six Graves' hyperthyroidism patients were also compared in the study. For training and testing, the 110 or so patients in the discovery cohort were randomly divided in a 7:3 ratio. Prospective prediction of ophthalmopathy was tested in an independent validation cohort consisting of 18 to 20 hyperthyroidism patients and some 15 patients who later progressed to ophthalmopathy. To identify distinguishing TCR V-J signatures, a discovery cohort of 95 to 100 patients was used, comprising 43 with Graves' ophthalmopathy and 57 with stable Graves' hyperthyroidism. After blood sampling, hyperthyroidism patients were treated with methimazole at a starting dose of 30 mg daily, and ophthalmopathy patients were treated with high-dose intravenous methylprednisolone. The paper reports TCR Vbeta CDR3 sequencing of approximately 140 peripheral blood samples: approximately 41 ophthalmopathy, roughly 80 hyperthyroidism and approximately 17 progressor patients. Findings and caveats that apply to the study as a whole: Most expanded thyroid clonotypes (frequency above 0.001) were also detected in blood, a finding suggesting that blood repertoires may reflect thyroid immune responses. A model built on a 13 V-J signature distinguished ophthalmopathy from stable hyperthyroidism, reaching 85% to 90% sensitivity and under 84% specificity in cross-validation and 80%/75% in testing. Sample size was not statistically predetermined, and investigators were not blinded to group allocation. In validation, progression to ophthalmopathy was predicted by the model with more than 65% sensitivity and 72.22% specificity, a median of approximately 7.1 months before onset.

The V gene is TRBV19 and the J gene is TRBJ2-1; a tentative D call is TRBD1 (5 bases match). The sample consisted of blood. This clonotype was sampled from a woman under 30 with Graves' hyperthyroidism. This receptor has the CDR3 CASTLGQSSNEQFF. Here is the DNA: TGTGCCAGTACCCTGGGGCAGTCTTCCAATGAGCAGTTCTTC.